This T cell receptor beta chain was sequenced during a study of neurological immune-mediated disorders. The sample holds many counts of this clonotype. Its antigen remains unknown. Germline V gene data show CDR1 as SGHDN and CDR2 as FVKESK. CDR3 length: 13 amino acids. Trimming removed 3 bases from V and 3 bases from J, with 9 bases in between. Each TCR transcript was tagged with a 10-nucleotide random UMI during 5'RACE. One entry per CDR3 protein results from TCRdb running MiXCR on the 5' RACE reads. The repertoire has tens of thousands of distinct CDR3 sequences, 4.1% of them found once; the top ten carry roughly 2.6%. Study-level results: Repertoires from 18 of 34 multiple sclerosis patients grouped phylogenetically into a related-CDR3 cluster, suggesting a possible signature. No CDR3 amino acid sequences were shared by expanded clones across subjects, suggesting private repertoires in all groups. Clinical and MRI features did not associate with the cluster found in multiple sclerosis patients.

V is TRBV14 and J is TRBJ2-7; the D gene is possibly TRBD1 (6 bases). Specimen: PBMCs. The sequence was obtained from a man in his fifties with multiple sclerosis. The CDR3 coding sequence is TGTGCCAGCAGCCACCTGGACAGCTACGAGCAGTACTTC. Translated: CASSHLDSYEQYF.